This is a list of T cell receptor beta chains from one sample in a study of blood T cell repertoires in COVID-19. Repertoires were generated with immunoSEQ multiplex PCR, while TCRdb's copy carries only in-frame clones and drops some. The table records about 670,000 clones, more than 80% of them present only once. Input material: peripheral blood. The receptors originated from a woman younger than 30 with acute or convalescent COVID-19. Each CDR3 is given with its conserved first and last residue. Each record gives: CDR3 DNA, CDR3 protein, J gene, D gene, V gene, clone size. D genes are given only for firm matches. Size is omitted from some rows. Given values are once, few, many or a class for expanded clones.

CDR3nt: TGTGCCAGCAGCCAAGGACTAGCGGGCTACGAGCAGTACTTC
CDR3aa: CASSQGLAGYEQYF
j_gene: TRBJ2-7
d_gene: TRBD2
v_gene: TRBV6-2/TRBV6-3
abundance: NA

CDR3nt: TGTGCCAGCTCACCATTACTGGAGGCCTCTGGAAACACCATATATTTT
CDR3aa: CASSPLLEASGNTIYF
j_gene: TRBJ1-3
d_gene: NA
v_gene: TRBV18
abundance: NA

CDR3nt: TGTGCCAGCAGCCATATCACTAGCGTGTCAGATACGCAGTATTTT
CDR3aa: CASSHITSVSDTQYF
j_gene: TRBJ2-3
d_gene: TRBD2
v_gene: TRBV7-6
abundance: NA

CDR3nt: TGTGCCAGCAGTGCCAGGGTAACCTCCTACGAGCAGTACTTC
CDR3aa: CASSARVTSYEQYF
j_gene: TRBJ2-7
d_gene: NA
v_gene: TRBV25-1
abundance: NA

CDR3nt: TGTGCCAGCAGCGTAGAAGCAGGGAGGAACTATGGCTACACCTTC
CDR3aa: CASSVEAGRNYGYTF
j_gene: TRBJ1-2
d_gene: NA
v_gene: TRBV9
abundance: few

CDR3nt: TGTGCCAGCAGTGTCCTACAGGTTAACTATGGCTACACCTTC
CDR3aa: CASSVLQVNYGYTF
j_gene: TRBJ1-2
d_gene: NA
v_gene: TRBV2
abundance: NA

CDR3nt: TGCAGCGTAACAGGGGACCCCTCCTACGAGCAGTACTTC
CDR3aa: CSVTGDPSYEQYF
j_gene: TRBJ2-7
d_gene: TRBD1
v_gene: TRBV29-1
abundance: NA

CDR3nt: TGCGCCAGCAGCCAAGATTTGATGGGGGGTAGCAATCAGCCCCAGCATTTT
CDR3aa: CASSQDLMGGSNQPQHF
j_gene: TRBJ1-5
d_gene: NA
v_gene: TRBV4-3
abundance: NA

CDR3nt: TGTGCCATCAGTCCAGGGGGGAGCTACACCTTC
CDR3aa: CAISPGGSYTF
j_gene: TRBJ1-2
d_gene: TRBD1
v_gene: TRBV10-3
abundance: NA

CDR3nt: TGCAGCGTTGATAGCGGGCAGGGCCGCCGTGGCTACACCTTC
CDR3aa: CSVDSGQGRRGYTF
j_gene: TRBJ1-2
d_gene: NA
v_gene: TRBV29-1
abundance: NA

CDR3nt: TGTGCCAGTAGTATTTCCCGGGACTATGGCTACACCTTC
CDR3aa: CASSISRDYGYTF
j_gene: TRBJ1-2
d_gene: NA
v_gene: TRBV19
abundance: NA

CDR3nt: TGTGCCAGCAGTCCACCGGGACAGGGTATTCGGTACTTC
CDR3aa: CASSPPGQGIRYF
j_gene: TRBJ2-7
d_gene: TRBD1
v_gene: TRBV6-5
abundance: NA

CDR3nt: TGCGCCAGCAGCTTGCAGGACAGTTACAATGAGCAGTTCTTC
CDR3aa: CASSLQDSYNEQFF
j_gene: TRBJ2-1
d_gene: NA
v_gene: TRBV5-1
abundance: NA

CDR3nt: TGTGCCAGCATGTACAGGGGTCCGGACACTGAAGCTTTCTTT
CDR3aa: CASMYRGPDTEAFF
j_gene: TRBJ1-1
d_gene: TRBD1
v_gene: TRBV6-5
abundance: NA

CDR3nt: TGTGCCAGCAGTTACTCGAGCAATTCACCCCTCCACTTT
CDR3aa: CASSYSSNSPLHF
j_gene: TRBJ1-6
d_gene: NA
v_gene: TRBV6-5
abundance: NA

CDR3nt: TGTGCCAGCAGTGTAGGACAGGGTCGCTATGGCTACACCTTC
CDR3aa: CASSVGQGRYGYTF
j_gene: TRBJ1-2
d_gene: TRBD1
v_gene: TRBV9
abundance: NA

CDR3nt: TGTGCCAGCACCCCTGAGGTAGGACTCTGGGCCACTGAAGCTTTCTTT
CDR3aa: CASTPEVGLWATEAFF
j_gene: TRBJ1-1
d_gene: NA
v_gene: TRBV6-2/TRBV6-3
abundance: NA

CDR3nt: TGTGCCAGCAGCTTCGGCTCGGGGAACACTGAAGCTTTCTTT
CDR3aa: CASSFGSGNTEAFF
j_gene: TRBJ1-1
d_gene: NA
v_gene: TRBV5-6
abundance: NA

CDR3nt: TGTGCCAGCACCCCACGGGGGGTCTACGAGCAGTACTTC
CDR3aa: CASTPRGVYEQYF
j_gene: TRBJ2-7
d_gene: TRBD2
v_gene: TRBV6-6
abundance: NA

CDR3nt: TGCGCCAGCAGCCAAGTGGTCAGGAAGGGGAAAGGTGGAAACACCATATATTTT
CDR3aa: CASSQVVRKGKGGNTIYF
j_gene: TRBJ1-3
d_gene: NA
v_gene: TRBV4-1
abundance: NA

CDR3nt: TGTGCCAGCAGCTCCGAGACCGCGGATGAGCAGTTCTTC
CDR3aa: CASSSETADEQFF
j_gene: TRBJ2-1
d_gene: NA
v_gene: TRBV7-6
abundance: NA

CDR3nt: TGTGCCAGCAGCCTCGGACAGGGCACCTACGAGCAGTACTTC
CDR3aa: CASSLGQGTYEQYF
j_gene: TRBJ2-7
d_gene: TRBD1
v_gene: TRBV7-2
abundance: NA

CDR3nt: TGTGCCAGCAGTCGCCAGGGACAGGGGTACTACGAGCAGTACTTC
CDR3aa: CASSRQGQGYYEQYF
j_gene: TRBJ2-7
d_gene: TRBD1
v_gene: TRBV2
abundance: NA

CDR3nt: TGCGCCAGCAGCCAAGACCTGGGGGGGGCCTACGAGCAGTACTTC
CDR3aa: CASSQDLGGAYEQYF
j_gene: TRBJ2-7
d_gene: TRBD2
v_gene: TRBV4-3
abundance: NA

CDR3nt: TGTGCCAGCAGTGATCGGGTCCTACCATCAGATACGCAGTATTTT
CDR3aa: CASSDRVLPSDTQYF
j_gene: TRBJ2-3
d_gene: NA
v_gene: TRBV2
abundance: NA

CDR3nt: TGTGCCAGCAGCAAATCGGACAGCCTGAACACTGAAGCTTTCTTT
CDR3aa: CASSKSDSLNTEAFF
j_gene: TRBJ1-1
d_gene: NA
v_gene: TRBV21-1
abundance: NA